These 21 T cell receptor beta chains were all obtained from the same sample, sequenced in a study of blood T cell repertoires in COVID-19. The data were produced by immunoSEQ multiplex PCR, yet TCRdb's version contains in-frame clones alone and is incomplete. The table lists 200,000 to 250,000 clones, around 80% of them singletons. Sequencing used peripheral blood. The receptors were gathered from a human donor in a cohort sampled during active COVID-19.

This sequence joins TRBV3-1 (or the pseudogene TRBV3-2) and TRBJ2-1; TRBD2 matches 12 bases. The CDR3 loop spans 16 amino acids. Per the germline V gene, CDR1 is LGHDT and CDR2 is YNNKEL (reference sequence). Trimming took 1 base from V and 9 from J; bases not matched to a gene: 7. The CDR3 nucleotides are TGTGCCAGCAGCCAAGCCCCTAGCGGGGGGGCCTTTGAGCAGTTCTTC. This encodes CASSQAPSGGAFEQFF.

V gene TRBV11-2 combines with J gene TRBJ1-5, with 7 nucleotides matching TRBD1. Germline V CDR1 and CDR2: SGHAT, FQNNGV. Trimming took 5 bases from V and 6 from J; bases not matched to a gene: 1. This CDR3 is 12 amino acids long. The CDR3 DNA is TGTGCCAGCAGCAACAGGGGTCAGCCCCAGCATTTT. This gives the protein CASSNRGQPQHF.

The chain combines TRBV19 with TRBJ1-2; 7 bases are a match to TRBD1. This CDR3 comprises 16 residues. Germline values: CDR1 LNHDA, CDR2 SQIVND (reference sequence). J gave up 0 bases and V 4 bases, and 8 bases lay outside the gene matches. CDR3 nucleotides: TGTGCCAGTAGTACCGCCAACAGGGGCCCTAACTATGGCTACACCTTC. It is translated as CASSTANRGPNYGYTF. Full variable domain (rest looked up from reference TRBV19 and TRBJ1-2): DGGITQSPKYLFRKEGQNVTLSCEQNLNHDAMYWYRQDPGQGLRLIYYSQIVNDFQKGDIAEGYSVSREKKESFPLTVTSAQKNPTAFYLCASSTANRGPNYGYTFGSGTRLTVV.

The chain employs TRBV21-1 and TRBJ1-5; TRBD1 reflects the table's D call only, with no check against the DNA. TRBV21-1 corresponds to a pseudogene. The CDR3 runs to 18 residues. The CDR3 reads CASSKWAGANGCNQPQHF. CDR3 bases: TGTGCCAGCAGCAAATGGGCAGGGGCGAATGGGTGCAATCAGCCCCAGCATTTT.

The rearrangement links TRBV24-1 to TRBJ2-3; TRBD2 agrees at 7 bases. Germline V gene lookup returns CDR1 KGHDR and CDR2 SFDVKD. CDR3 length: 15 amino acids. V lost 4 bases to trimming and J lost 2 bases; unmatched junction nucleotides: 5. The CDR3: CATSEPGLTTDTQYF. The CDR3 DNA follows: TGTGCCACCAGTGAACCGGGACTAACCACAGATACGCAGTATTTT.

V is TRBV2 and J is TRBJ1-3; a weak D match, TRBD1 (5 bases). CDR3 size: 14 residues. The germline CDR1 and CDR2 sequences are SNHLY and FYNNEI. Trimming took off 7 bases at V and 0 bases at J, with 10 bases between the two ends. For the CDR3, the DNA is TGTGCCAGCACCCTGGACACCTCTGGAAACACCATATATTTT. It specifies CASTLDTSGNTIYF.

The chain is built from TRBV19 and TRBJ2-2, with D perhaps matching TRBD2 (5 bases). This CDR3 is built from 15 residues. The V end was cut by 6 bases, the J end by 0 bases, with 11 bases between. Germline-derived CDR1 and CDR2 are LNHDA and SQIVND (reference sequence). CDR3 in amino acids: CASRFISANTGELFF. CDR3 nucleotides: TGTGCCAGTAGGTTCATTAGCGCGAACACCGGGGAGCTGTTTTTT.

This clone has a handful of counts. The chain employs TRBV11-2 and TRBJ1-1; unclear D gene. CDR1 is SGHAT and CDR2 is FQNNGV in the germline V gene. This CDR3 contains 11 residues. The V gene lost 5 bases and the J gene lost 6 bases, with 7 bases spanning the gap. The CDR3: CASSLLAEAFF. The CDR3 DNA follows: TGTGCCAGCAGCCTTCTAGCTGAAGCTTTCTTT.

V gene TRBV18 combines with J gene TRBJ2-7; D not certain. The germline V and J ends were trimmed by 6 bases and 1 base, with 10 bases remaining between them. CDR1 is KGHSH, CDR2 LQKENI, per germline. This CDR3 is built from 13 residues. The CDR3 is CASSVLVSYEQYF. The CDR3, as DNA: TGTGCCAGCTCCGTCCTAGTTTCCTACGAGCAGTACTTC.

The chain is built from TRBV19 and TRBJ2-3; D ambiguous. V lost 0 bases and J lost 4, with 5 bases in between. The CDR3 has 13 amino acids. The germline CDR1 and CDR2 sequences are LNHDA and SQIVND (reference sequence). CDR3 nucleotides: TGTGCCAGTAGTATAGAAAGCTCAGATACGCAGTATTTT. This codes for CASSIESSDTQYF.

The chain recombines TRBV11-2 with TRBJ1-5; no clear D. Per the germline V gene, CDR1 is SGHAT and CDR2 is FQNNGV. This CDR3 comprises 13 residues. Between the trimmed V and J ends, which lost 4 bases and 4 bases, there was a span of 8 bases. CDR3 amino acids: CASSSDLNQPQHF. CDR3 nucleotides: TGTGCCAGCAGCTCAGACTTGAATCAGCCCCAGCATTTT.

In its sample, this clone was seen once. V gene TRBV19 combines with J gene TRBJ2-5; 11 positions agree with TRBD1. The CDR3 covers 16 residues. V lost 3 bases, J lost 8 bases, and 11 bases stayed unmatched. Germline CDR1 is LNHDA and CDR2 is SQIVND (reference sequence). The CDR3 loop is CASSMEVRGTGGTQYF. The CDR3 region has the DNA TGTGCCAGTAGTATGGAGGTGCGGGGGACAGGGGGTACCCAGTACTTC.

The chain carries TRBV4-1 and TRBJ2-3; D perhaps matches TRBD2 (5 bases). CDR1 and CDR2 (germline): MGHRA, YSYEKL. CDR3 length equals 17 residues. V was clipped by 0 bases and J by 5 bases, with 18 bases between them. The CDR3 DNA sequence: TGCGCCAGCAGCCAAGATCGGGCCCCGGTGAGGGAAGATACGCAGTATTTT. Protein: CASSQDRAPVREDTQYF.

The gene calls are TRBV23-1 and TRBJ1-2, with 9 positions matching TRBD1. TRBV23-1 is an open reading frame, and its role is uncertain. CDR3 length: 17 amino acids. Trimming removed 6 bases from V and 4 bases from J; junction bases left unmatched: 15. This chain's CDR3 is CASSSRDREDPAYGYTF. CDR3 nucleotide sequence: TGCGCCAGCAGCTCTCGGGACAGGGAAGATCCCGCCTATGGCTACACCTTC.

A few counts support this clone. The chain uses TRBV4-3 and TRBJ2-7; 7 bases agree with TRBD2. The CDR3 is 17 amino acids. In germline, CDR1 is LGHNA, CDR2 YSLEER. Germline trimming cut 0 bases from V and 6 bases from J; bases unmatched to any gene: 14. CDR3 loop: CASSQDLRWVSGGEQYF. CDR3 nucleotides: TGCGCCAGCAGCCAAGACTTGAGATGGGTTTCGGGGGGCGAGCAGTACTTC.

This clone is a singleton in its sample. V is TRBV5-5 and J is TRBJ1-3; D is unresolved. The CDR3 spans 17 residues. Deletions cut 1 base from V and 2 bases from J, with 16 bases between. Germline V gene sequence: CDR1 SGHKS, CDR2 YYEKEE (reference sequence). DNA of the CDR3: TGTGCCAGCAGCTTGCAGGCGGGCTTTCTCCCTGGAAACACCATATATTTT. Translating it yields CASSLQAGFLPGNTIYF.

This chain connects TRBV27 to TRBJ2-2; TRBD2 is a possible D gene (6 bases). CDR3 size: 16 residues. The V end lost 0 bases, the J end lost 3 bases, and 11 bases lay between the germline ends. The V gene's germline CDR1 is MNHEY and CDR2 SMNVEV (reference sequence). The DNA of the CDR3 is TGTGCCAGCAGTTTATCGTGGAGGGCTTACACCGGGGAGCTGTTTTTT. Residues: CASSLSWRAYTGELFF.

The J gene is TRBJ1-3, the V gene TRBV13; D gene unclear. The CDR3 is 16 amino acids. V was clipped by 0 bases and J by 0 bases, with 9 bases between them. CDR1 PRHDT and CDR2 FYEKMQ come from the germline V gene (reference sequence). CDR3 loop: CASSLGSKISGNTIYF. The CDR3 DNA reads as TGTGCCAGCAGCTTAGGTAGCAAAATCTCTGGAAACACCATATATTTT.

J is TRBJ1-2 and V is TRBV4-3; D might be TRBD1 (5 bases). Trimming shortened V by 0 bases and J by 2 bases, and 10 bases separated the two germline ends. CDR1 is LGHNA and CDR2 is YSLEER in the germline V gene. This CDR3 is built from 15 residues. CDR3 DNA sequence: TGCGCCAGCAGCCAAGAGACAGAGATAAACTATGGCTACACCTTC. Translated, it gives CASSQETEINYGYTF.

V is TRBV6-5 and J is TRBJ2-1, with TRBD2 matching 11 bases. CDR1 and CDR2 from the germline V gene are MNHEY and SVGAGI. J lost 9 bases, V lost 2 bases, and 9 bases had no gene match. The CDR3 runs 16 residues. The chain's CDR3 is CASSYTLAGGPGEQFF. In DNA form, the CDR3 reads TGTGCCAGCAGTTACACCTTAGCGGGGGGGCCTGGTGAGCAGTTCTTC.

The chain has TRBV28 and TRBJ2-7, with 7 bases aligning to TRBD2. The CDR3 runs 14 residues. Trimming cost V 8 bases and J 5 bases; bases outside gene matches: 12. Looked up from germline, CDR1 is MDHEN and CDR2 is SYDVKM. The CDR3 loop is CASQGPGLSNEQYF. CDR3 DNA: TGTGCCAGCCAGGGCCCGGGACTATCTAACGAGCAGTACTTC.